This T cell receptor beta chain was captured in a study of early T cells in non-severe SARS-CoV-2 infection. Findings of the study overall: Using VDJdb, the matching emphasized anti-spike CD8 responses while missing private and CD4 specificities.

Germline CDR1 is MDHEN and CDR2 is SYDVKM. This CDR3 spans 14 amino acids. V gave up 5 bases and J gave up 8 bases; unmatched junction bases: 11. Comment on this clonotype: Antigen specificity is unknown.

The TCR library protocol was used to attach unique molecular identifiers. These identifiers were attached to individual cDNA molecules. A single record per CDR3 protein comes from TCRdb applying MiXCR to the 5' RACE reads. This sample carries over 60,000 distinct CDR3 sequences, about 11% of them seen once, and the ten largest clones take 2.5% to 3.5%. This rearrangement joins TRBV28 to TRBJ1-1; 7 bases agree with TRBD1. This specimen was whole blood, taken at baseline. This sequence was found in an adult who was a healthcare worker with PCR-confirmed SARS-CoV-2 infection or an uninfected control (not recorded which). As DNA, the CDR3 is TGTGCCAGCAGTCAAGTGACAGGGTCGGCCGAAGCTTTCTTT. Its protein is CASSQVTGSAEAFF.